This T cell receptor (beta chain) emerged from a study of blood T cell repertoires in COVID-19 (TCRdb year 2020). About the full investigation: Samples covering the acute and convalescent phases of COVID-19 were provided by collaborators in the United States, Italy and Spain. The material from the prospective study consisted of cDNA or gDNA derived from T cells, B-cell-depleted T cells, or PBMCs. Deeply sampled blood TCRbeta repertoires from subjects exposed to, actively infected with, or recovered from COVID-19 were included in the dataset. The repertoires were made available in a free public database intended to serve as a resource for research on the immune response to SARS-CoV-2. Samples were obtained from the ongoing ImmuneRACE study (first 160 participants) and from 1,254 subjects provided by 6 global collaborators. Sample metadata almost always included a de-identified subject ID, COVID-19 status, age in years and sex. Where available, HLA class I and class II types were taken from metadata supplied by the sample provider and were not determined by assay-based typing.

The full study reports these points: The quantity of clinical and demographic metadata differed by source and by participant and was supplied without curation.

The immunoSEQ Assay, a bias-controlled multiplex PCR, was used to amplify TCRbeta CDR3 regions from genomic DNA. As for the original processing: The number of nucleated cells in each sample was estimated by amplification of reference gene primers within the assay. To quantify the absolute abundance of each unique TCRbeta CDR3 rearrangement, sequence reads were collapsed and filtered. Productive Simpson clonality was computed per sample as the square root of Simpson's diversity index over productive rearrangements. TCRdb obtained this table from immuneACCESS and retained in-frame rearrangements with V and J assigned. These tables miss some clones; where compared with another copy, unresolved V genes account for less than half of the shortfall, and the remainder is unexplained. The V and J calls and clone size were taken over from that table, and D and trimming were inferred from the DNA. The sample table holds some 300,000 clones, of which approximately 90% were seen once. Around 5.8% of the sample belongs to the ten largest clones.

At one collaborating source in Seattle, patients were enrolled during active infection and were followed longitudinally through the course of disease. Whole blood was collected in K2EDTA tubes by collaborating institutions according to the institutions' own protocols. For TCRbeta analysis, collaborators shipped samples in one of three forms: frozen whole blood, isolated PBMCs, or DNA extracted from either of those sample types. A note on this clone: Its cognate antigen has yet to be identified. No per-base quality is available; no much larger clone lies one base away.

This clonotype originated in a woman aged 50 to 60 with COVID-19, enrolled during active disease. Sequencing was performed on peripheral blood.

The CDR3 region reads CASSEPSGGTGELFF. The DNA sequence follows: TGTGCCAGCAGTGAACCCAGCGGGGGCACCGGGGAGCTGTTTTTT. The chain links TRBV6-1 with TRBJ2-2; 8 middle bases align to TRBD2. The junction shows trimming of 2 bases on V and 4 bases on J, and the gene matches do not reach 3 bases of it. The CDR3 holds 15 amino acids from the cysteine to the phenylalanine. The read is trimmed to its CDR3 DNA, 45 bases read in frame from base 1. As encoded in the germline V gene, CDR1 is MNHNS while CDR2 is SASEGT.